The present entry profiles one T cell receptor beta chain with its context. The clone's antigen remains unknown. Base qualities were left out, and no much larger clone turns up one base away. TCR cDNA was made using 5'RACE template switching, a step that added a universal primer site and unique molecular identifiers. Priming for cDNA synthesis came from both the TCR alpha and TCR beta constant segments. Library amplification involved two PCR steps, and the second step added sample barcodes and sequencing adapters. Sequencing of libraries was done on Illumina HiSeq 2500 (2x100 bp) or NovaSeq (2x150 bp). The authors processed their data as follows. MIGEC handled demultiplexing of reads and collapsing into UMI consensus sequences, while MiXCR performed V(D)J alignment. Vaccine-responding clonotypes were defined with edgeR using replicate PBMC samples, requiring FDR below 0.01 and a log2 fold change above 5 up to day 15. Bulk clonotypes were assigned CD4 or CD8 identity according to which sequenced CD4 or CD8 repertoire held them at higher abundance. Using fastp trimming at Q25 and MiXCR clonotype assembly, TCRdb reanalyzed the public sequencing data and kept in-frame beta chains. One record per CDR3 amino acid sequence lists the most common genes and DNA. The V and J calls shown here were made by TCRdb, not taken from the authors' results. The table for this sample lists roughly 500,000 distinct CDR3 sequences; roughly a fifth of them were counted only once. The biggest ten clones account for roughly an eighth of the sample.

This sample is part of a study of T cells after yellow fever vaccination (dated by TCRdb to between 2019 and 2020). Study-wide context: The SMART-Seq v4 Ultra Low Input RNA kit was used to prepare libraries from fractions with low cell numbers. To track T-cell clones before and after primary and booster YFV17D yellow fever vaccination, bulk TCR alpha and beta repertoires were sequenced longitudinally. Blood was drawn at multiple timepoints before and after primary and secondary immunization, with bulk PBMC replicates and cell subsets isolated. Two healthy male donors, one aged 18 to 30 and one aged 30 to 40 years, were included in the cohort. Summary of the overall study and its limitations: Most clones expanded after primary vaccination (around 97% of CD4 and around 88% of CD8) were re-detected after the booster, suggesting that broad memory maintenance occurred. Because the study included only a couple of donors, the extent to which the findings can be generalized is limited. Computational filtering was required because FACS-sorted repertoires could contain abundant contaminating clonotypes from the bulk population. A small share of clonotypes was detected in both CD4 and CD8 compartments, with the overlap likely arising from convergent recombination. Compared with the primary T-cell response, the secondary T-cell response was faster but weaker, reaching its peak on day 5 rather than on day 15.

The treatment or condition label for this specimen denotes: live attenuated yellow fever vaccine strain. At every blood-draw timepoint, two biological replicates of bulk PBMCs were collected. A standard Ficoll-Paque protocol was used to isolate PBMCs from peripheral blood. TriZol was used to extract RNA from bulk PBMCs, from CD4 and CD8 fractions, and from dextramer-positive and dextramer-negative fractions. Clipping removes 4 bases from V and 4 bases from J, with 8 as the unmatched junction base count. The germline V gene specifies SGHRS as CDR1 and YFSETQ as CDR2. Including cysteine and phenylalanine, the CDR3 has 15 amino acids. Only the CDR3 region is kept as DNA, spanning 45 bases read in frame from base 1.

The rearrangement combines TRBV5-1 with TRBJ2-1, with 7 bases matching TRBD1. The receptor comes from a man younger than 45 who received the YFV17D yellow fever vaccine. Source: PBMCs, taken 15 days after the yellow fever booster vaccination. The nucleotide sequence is TGCGCCAGCAGCCAACAGGGGCTAGATTACAATGAGCAGTTCTTC. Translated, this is CASSQQGLDYNEQFF.